This T cell receptor beta chain was recovered during a study of identical twins. General study points: A lower insertion count was a feature of abundant cord blood beta clonotypes, with no such feature in memory repertoires.

A template switching step contributed a universal primer site, while unique molecular identifiers were present in the cDNA. One entry per CDR3 protein results from TCRdb running MiXCR on the 5' RACE reads. Of fewer than 650,000 distinct CDR3 sequences listed, less than 9% are singletons. This clonotype was seen more than once but under ten times. What it binds is not known. In addition, the sample was reused for a study of yellow fever vaccine responses in identical twins.

Specimen: PBMCs. This TCR was recovered from a woman between 18 and 29 years old in good health.

CDR3 region: CASSSQRSYGYTF. DNA of the CDR3: TGTGCCAGCAGCTCACAGAGGTCCTATGGCTACACCTTC. The V gene is TRBV7-8, the J gene TRBJ1-2; D unclear. Trimming left V 4 bases short and J 4 bases short, with 10 bases between. This CDR3 is built from 13 residues. Per germline, CDR1 SGHVS and CDR2 FQNEAQ.